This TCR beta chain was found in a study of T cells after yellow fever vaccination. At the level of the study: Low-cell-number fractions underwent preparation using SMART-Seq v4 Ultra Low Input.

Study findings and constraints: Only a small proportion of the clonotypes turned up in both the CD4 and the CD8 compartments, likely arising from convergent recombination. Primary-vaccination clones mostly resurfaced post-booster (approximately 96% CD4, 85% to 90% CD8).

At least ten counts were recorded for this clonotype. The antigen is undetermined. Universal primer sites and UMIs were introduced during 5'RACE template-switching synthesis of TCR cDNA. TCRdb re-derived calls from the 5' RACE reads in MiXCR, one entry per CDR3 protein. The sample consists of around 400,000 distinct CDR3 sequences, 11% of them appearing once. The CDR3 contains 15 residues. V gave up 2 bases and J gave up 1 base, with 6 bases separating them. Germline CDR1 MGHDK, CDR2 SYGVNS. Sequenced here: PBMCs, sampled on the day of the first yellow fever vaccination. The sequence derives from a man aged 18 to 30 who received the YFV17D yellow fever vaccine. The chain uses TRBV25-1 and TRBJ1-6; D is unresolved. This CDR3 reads CASSEKDSYNSPLHF. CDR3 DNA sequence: TGTGCCAGCAGTGAAAAGGATTCCTATAATTCACCCCTCCACTTT.